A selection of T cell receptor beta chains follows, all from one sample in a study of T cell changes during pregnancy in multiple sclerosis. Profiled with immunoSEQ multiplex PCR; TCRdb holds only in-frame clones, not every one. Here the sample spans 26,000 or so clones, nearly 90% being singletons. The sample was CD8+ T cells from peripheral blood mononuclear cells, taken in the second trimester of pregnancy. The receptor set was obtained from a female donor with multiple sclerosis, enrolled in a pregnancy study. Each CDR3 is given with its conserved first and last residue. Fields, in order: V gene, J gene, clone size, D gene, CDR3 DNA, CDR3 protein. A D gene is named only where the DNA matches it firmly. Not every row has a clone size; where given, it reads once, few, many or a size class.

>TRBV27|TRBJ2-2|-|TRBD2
TGTGCCAGCAGCCCCCCTCGCGGGAGGGCCCGTTCCGGGGAGCTGTTTTTT
CASSPPRGRARSGELFF
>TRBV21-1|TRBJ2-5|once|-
TGTGCCAGCAGCACGGGGACAGACACCCAAGAGACCCAGTACTTC
CASSTGTDTQETQYF
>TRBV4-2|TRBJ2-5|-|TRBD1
TGTGCCAGCAGCCAAGTTGCGGGACAGGGAGGAGAGACCCAGTACTTC
CASSQVAGQGGETQYF
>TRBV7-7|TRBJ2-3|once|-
TGTGCTAGCAGCTTAGGTGTGGGGACTGGCACAGATACGCAGTATTTT
CASSLGVGTGTDTQYF
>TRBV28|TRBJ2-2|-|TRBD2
TGTGCCAGCAGAACCTACCAGGCTAGCGGGAATATTATAACGAACACCGGGGAGCTGTTTTTT
CASRTYQASGNIITNTGELFF
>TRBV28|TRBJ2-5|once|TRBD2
TGTGCCAGTACACTAGGACTAGGACAAGAGACCCAGTACTTC
CASTLGLGQETQYF
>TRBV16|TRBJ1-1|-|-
TGTGCCAGCAGCCAATTATATGGGGAGTGGACTGAAGCTTTCTTT
CASSQLYGEWTEAFF
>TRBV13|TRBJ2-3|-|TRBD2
TGTGCCAGCAGCTCAAGACTAGCCGGTAACACAGATACGCAGTATTTT
CASSSRLAGNTDTQYF
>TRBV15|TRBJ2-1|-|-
TGTGCCACCAGCAGAGCAGGACTACACAATGAGCAGTTCTTC
CATSRAGLHNEQFF
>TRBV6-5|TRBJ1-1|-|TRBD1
TGTGCCAGCAGTTACGCAGGGGGCACTGAAGCTTTCTTT
CASSYAGGTEAFF
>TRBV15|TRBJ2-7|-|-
TGTGCCACCAGCAGAGGACAGACGTTATCCTACGAGCAGTACTTC
CATSRGQTLSYEQYF
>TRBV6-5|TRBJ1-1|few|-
TGTGCCAGCAGTTTGGACACGAACACTGAAGCTTTCTTT
CASSLDTNTEAFF
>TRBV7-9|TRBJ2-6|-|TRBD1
TGTGCCAGCAGCCCGACAGGGGATGGGGCCAACGTCCTGACTTTC
CASSPTGDGANVLTF
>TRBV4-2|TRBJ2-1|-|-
TGTGCCAGCAGCCAAGAGAGCACAGGGACCTACAATGAGCAGTTCTTC
CASSQESTGTYNEQFF
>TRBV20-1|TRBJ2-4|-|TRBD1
TGCAGTGCCAAAACCCCCGGGACAGTCGACTTC
CSAKTPGTVDF
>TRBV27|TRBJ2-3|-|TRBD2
TGTGCCAGCACCCCCGGGACTAGCGGGGTGGTAGATACGCAGTATTTT
CASTPGTSGVVDTQYF
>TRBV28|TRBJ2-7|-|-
TGTGCCAGCAGGTACGGACATTCCTACGAGCAGTACTTC
CASRYGHSYEQYF
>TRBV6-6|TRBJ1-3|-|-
TGTGCCAGCAGTTACTTAACAGCTGGAAACACCATATATTTT
CASSYLTAGNTIYF
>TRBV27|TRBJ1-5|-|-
TGTGCCAGCAGTCCTAACTCAGGGATGCCCCAGCATTTT
CASSPNSGMPQHF
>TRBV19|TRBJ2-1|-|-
TGTGCCAGTACCAGTAACGTTTTAGAGCAGTTCTTC
CASTSNVLEQFF
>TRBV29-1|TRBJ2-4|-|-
TGCAGCGTTGGGACGAGCGGGAAAAACATTCAGTACTTC
CSVGTSGKNIQYF
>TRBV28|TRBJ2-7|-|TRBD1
TGTGCCAGCACCGAGAGGGACAGCTCCTACGAGCAGTACTTC
CASTERDSSYEQYF